This section outlines one T cell receptor beta chain sequence together with its context. This specimen comes from a study of blood T cell repertoires in COVID-19. Background on the study: Acute and convalescent COVID-19 samples came from the United States, Italy and Spain.

In the study's own analysis: Estimated nucleated cell counts came from reference gene primer amplification. Assay used: immunoSEQ multiplex PCR; TCRdb lists only in-frame clones, some missing. That table is the source of V, J and clone size, and D and trimming were worked out from the DNA. The table includes tens of thousands of clones, roughly 84% detected once. This CDR3 has 16 amino acids. Unmatched junction bases numbered 3, after V lost 4 bases and J lost 1 base. Germline assignment: CDR1 LGHDT and CDR2 YNNKEL (reference sequence). This clonotype was sampled from a human donor with active COVID-19. The donor label of this sample is uncertain. The sequenced material came from peripheral blood. This chain joins TRBV3-1 (or the pseudogene TRBV3-2) and TRBJ2-2; 10 positions agree with TRBD2. Here the CDR3 DNA reads TGTGCCAGCAGCCGGGCTAGCGGGGGGAACACCGGGGAGCTGTTTTTT. Amino acids: CASSRASGGNTGELFF.